The entry that follows covers one TCR beta chain sequence. Its antigen remains unknown. Each CDR3 protein is one row after TCRdb ran MiXCR on the RT-PCR reads. The data hold more than 700,000 distinct CDR3 sequences, with 21% observed a single time. The record originates from a study of response to subunit inactivated influenza vaccine. Study observations and caveats: Each seasonal influenza vaccination recruits few new T cells, the authors suggested.

The CDR3 sequence is 15 residues long. Germline V gives CDR1 LGHDT, CDR2 YNNKEL (reference sequence). Trimming stripped 0 bases from V and 8 bases from J, with 16 bases between. V usage is TRBV3-1 and J usage is TRBJ1-2, with D maybe TRBD1 (6 bases). This clonotype was sampled from a middle-aged man who received an inactivated influenza vaccine. The specimen was PBMCs from blood, collected 5 days after vaccination. CDR3 in DNA: TGTGCCAGCAGCCAAGAGGGGAACAGGGCAAGAGGCTACACCTTC. The encoded protein is CASSQEGNRARGYTF.